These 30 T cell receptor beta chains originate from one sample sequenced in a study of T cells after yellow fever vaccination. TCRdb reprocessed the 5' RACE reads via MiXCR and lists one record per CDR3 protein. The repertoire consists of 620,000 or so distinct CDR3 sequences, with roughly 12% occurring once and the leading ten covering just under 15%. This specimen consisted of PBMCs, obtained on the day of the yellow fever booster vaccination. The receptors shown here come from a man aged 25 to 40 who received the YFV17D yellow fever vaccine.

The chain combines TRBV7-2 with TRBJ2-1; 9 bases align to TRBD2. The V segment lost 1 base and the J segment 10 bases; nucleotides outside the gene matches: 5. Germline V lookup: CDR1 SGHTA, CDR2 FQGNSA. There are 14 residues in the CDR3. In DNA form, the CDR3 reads TGTGCCAGCAGCTTAGAGTCGAGCGGGAGGGAGCAGTTCTTC. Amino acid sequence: CASSLESSGREQFF.

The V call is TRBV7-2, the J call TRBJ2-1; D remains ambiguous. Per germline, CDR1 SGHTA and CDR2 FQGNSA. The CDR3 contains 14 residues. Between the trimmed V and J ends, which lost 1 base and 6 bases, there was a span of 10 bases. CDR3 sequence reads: CASSLVWGGNEQFF. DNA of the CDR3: TGTGCCAGCAGCTTAGTGTGGGGTGGCAATGAGCAGTTCTTC. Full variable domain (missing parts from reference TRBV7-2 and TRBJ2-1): GAGVSQSPSNKVTEKGKDVELRCDPISGHTALYWYRQSLGQGLEFLIYFQGNSAPDKSGLPSDRFSAERTGGSVSTLTIQRTQQEDSAVYLCASSLVWGGNEQFFGPGTRLTVL.

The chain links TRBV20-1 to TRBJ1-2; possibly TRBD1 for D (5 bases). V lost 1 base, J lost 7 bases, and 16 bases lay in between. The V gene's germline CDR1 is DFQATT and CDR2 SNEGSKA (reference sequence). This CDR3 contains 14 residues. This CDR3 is CSARGSGWRGGYTF. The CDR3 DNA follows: TGCAGTGCTAGAGGTTCAGGGTGGAGGGGTGGCTACACCTTC.

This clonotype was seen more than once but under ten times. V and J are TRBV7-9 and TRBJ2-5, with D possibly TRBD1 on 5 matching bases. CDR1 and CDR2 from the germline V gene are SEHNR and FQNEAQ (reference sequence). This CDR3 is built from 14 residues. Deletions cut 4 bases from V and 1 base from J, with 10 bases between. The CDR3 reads CASSSWGSQETQYF. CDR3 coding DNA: TGTGCCAGCAGCTCCTGGGGCAGCCAAGAGACCCAGTACTTC.

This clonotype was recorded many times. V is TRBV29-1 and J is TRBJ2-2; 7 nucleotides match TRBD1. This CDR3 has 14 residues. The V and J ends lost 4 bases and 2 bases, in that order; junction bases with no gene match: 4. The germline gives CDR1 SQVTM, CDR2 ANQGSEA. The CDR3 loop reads CSVVRDRNTGELFF. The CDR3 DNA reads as TGCAGCGTTGTCCGGGACAGAAACACCGGGGAGCTGTTTTTT.

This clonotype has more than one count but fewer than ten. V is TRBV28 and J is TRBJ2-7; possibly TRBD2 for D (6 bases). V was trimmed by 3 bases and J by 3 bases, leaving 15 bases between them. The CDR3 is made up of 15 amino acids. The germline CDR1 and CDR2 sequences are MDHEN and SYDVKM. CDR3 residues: CASSLGGVGDYEQYF. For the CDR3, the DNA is TGTGCCAGCAGTTTGGGAGGAGTGGGGGACTACGAGCAGTACTTC. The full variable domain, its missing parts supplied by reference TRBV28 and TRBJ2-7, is DVKVTQSSRYLVKRTGEKVFLECVQDMDHENMFWYRQDPGLGLRLIYFSYDVKMKEKGDIPEGYSVSREKKERFSLILESASTNQTSMYLCASSLGGVGDYEQYFGPGTRLTVT.

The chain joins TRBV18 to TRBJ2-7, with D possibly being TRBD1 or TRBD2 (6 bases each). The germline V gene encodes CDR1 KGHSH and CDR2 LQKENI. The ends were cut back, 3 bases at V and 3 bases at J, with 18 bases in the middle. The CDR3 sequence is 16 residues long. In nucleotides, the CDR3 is TGTGCCAGCTCACCTTTTGGGGGGCAGCCAAACTACGAGCAGTACTTC. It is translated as CASSPFGGQPNYEQYF. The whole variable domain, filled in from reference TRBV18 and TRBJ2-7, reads NAGVMQNPRHLVRRRGQEARLRCSPMKGHSHVYWYRQLPEEGLKFMVYLQKENIIDESGMPKERFSAEFPKEGPSILRIQQVVRGDSAAYFCASSPFGGQPNYEQYFGPGTRLTVT.

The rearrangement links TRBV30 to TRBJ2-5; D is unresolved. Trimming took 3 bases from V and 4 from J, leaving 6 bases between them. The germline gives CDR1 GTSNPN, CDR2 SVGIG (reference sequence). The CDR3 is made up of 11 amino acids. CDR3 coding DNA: TGTGCCTGGAGGCGAAGAGAGACCCAGTACTTC. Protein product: CAWRRRETQYF.

In nucleotides, the CDR3 is TGTGCCAGCAGCTTCAAGGGGGCCCATGAGCAGTTCTTC. The encoded protein is CASSFKGAHEQFF. This chain links TRBV7-9 with TRBJ2-1; TRBD1 agrees at 7 bases. Germline CDR1 SEHNR, CDR2 FQNEAQ (reference sequence). V was clipped by 3 bases and J by 8 bases; unmatched bases: 4. This CDR3 has 13 residues.

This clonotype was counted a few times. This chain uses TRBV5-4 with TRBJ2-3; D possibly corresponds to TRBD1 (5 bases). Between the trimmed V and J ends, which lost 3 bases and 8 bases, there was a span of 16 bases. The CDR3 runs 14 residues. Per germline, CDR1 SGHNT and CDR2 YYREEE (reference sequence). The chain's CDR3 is CASSSQSGIPTQYF. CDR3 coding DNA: TGTGCCAGCAGCTCTCAGTCAGGGATCCCTACGCAGTATTTT.

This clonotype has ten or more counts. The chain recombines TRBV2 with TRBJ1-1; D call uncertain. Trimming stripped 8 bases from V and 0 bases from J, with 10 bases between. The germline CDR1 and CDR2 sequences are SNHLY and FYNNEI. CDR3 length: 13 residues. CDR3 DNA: TGTGCCAGCGAACGGCAGCTGAACACTGAAGCTTTCTTT. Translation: CASERQLNTEAFF.

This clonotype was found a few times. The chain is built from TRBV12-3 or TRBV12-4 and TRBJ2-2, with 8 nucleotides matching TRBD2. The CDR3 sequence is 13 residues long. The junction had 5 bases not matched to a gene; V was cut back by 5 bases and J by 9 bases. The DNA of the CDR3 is TGTGCCAGCAGTCGGACTAGCCGCCGGGAGCTGTTTTTT. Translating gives CASSRTSRRELFF.

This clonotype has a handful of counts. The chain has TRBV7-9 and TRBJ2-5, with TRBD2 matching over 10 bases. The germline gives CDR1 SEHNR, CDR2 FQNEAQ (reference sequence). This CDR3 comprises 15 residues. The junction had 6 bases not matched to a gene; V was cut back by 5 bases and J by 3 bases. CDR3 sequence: CASSAPGLAKETQYF. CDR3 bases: TGTGCCAGCAGCGCACCGGGACTAGCGAAAGAGACCCAGTACTTC.

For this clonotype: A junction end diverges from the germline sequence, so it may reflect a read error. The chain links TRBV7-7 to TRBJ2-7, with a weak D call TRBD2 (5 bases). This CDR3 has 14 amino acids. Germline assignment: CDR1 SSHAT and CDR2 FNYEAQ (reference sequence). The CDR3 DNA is TGTGCTAGCAGCTCGGCAGTTGCGGGTGGAGAGCAGTACTTC. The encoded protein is CASSSAVAGGEQYF.

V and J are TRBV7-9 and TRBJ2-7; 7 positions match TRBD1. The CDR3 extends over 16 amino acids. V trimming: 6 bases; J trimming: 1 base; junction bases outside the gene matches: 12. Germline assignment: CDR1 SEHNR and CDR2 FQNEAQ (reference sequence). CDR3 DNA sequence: TGTGCCAGCAGTCCCCCCGGACAGGTATTATCCTACGAGCAGTACTTC. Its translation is CASSPPGQVLSYEQYF.

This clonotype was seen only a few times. The DNA for the CDR3 is TGCGCCAGCAGCTACGATCAGGGGGTCCAGTTCTTC. The encoded protein is CASSYDQGVQFF. The chain has TRBV5-1 and TRBJ2-1, with 7 bases matching TRBD1. The CDR3 is made up of 12 amino acids. Germline V lookup: CDR1 SGHRS, CDR2 YFSETQ. V shed 3 bases and J 13 bases; nucleotides not matched to a gene: 7.

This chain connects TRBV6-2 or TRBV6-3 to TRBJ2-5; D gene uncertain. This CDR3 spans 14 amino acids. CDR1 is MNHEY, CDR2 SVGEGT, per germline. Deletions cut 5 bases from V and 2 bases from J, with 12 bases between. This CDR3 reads CASSRPSGQETQYF. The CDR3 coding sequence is TGTGCCAGCAGTCGCCCCTCCGGGCAAGAGACCCAGTACTTC.

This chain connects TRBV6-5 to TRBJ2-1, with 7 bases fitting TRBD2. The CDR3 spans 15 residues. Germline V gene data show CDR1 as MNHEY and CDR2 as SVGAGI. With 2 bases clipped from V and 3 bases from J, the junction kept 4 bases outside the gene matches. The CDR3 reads CASSYEASGYNEQFF. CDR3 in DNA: TGTGCCAGCAGTTACGAGGCTAGCGGCTACAATGAGCAGTTCTTC.

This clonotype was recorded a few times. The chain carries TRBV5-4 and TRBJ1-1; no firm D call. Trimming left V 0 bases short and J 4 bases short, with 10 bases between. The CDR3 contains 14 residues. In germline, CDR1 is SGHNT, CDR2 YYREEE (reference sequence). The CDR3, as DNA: TGTGCCAGCAGCTTGGTGGGGATAATCACTGAAGCTTTCTTT. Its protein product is CASSLVGIITEAFF.

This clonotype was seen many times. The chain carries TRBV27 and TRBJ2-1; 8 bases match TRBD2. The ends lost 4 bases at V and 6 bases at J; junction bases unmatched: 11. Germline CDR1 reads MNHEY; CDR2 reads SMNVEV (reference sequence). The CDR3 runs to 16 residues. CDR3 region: CASSSQGPSGPNEQFF. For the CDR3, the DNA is TGTGCCAGCAGTTCCCAGGGTCCTAGCGGGCCCAATGAGCAGTTCTTC.

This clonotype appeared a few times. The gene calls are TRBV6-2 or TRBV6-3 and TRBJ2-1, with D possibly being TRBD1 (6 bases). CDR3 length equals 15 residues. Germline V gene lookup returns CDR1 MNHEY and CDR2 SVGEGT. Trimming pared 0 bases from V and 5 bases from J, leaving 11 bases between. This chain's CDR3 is CASSYSRDTNNEQFF. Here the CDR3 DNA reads TGTGCCAGCAGTTACTCCCGGGACACCAACAATGAGCAGTTCTTC.

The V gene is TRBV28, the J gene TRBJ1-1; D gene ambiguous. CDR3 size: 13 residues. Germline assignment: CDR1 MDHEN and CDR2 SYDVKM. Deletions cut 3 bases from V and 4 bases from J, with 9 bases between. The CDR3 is CASSFVWGTEAFF. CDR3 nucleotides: TGTGCCAGCAGTTTCGTGTGGGGCACTGAAGCTTTCTTT.

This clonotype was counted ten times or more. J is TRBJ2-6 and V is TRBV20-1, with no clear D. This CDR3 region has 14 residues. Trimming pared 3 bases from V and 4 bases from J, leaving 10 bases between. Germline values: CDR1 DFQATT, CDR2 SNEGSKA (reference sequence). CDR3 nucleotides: TGCAGTGCTAGGGGATTCTGGGGGGCCAACGTCCTGACTTTC. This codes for CSARGFWGANVLTF.

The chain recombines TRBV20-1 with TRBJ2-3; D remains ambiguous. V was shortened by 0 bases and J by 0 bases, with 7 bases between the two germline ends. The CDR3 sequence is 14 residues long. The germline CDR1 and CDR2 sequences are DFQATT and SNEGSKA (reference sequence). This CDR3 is CSAREWQSTDTQYF. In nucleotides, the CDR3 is TGCAGTGCTAGAGAGTGGCAGAGCACAGATACGCAGTATTTT.

Here the CDR3 DNA reads TGTGCCAGCAGTTTAGGTGCCCAATTCCCCTATGGCTACACCTTC. As protein: CASSLGAQFPYGYTF. The chain links TRBV12-3 or TRBV12-4 to TRBJ1-2, with unresolved D. Trimming removed 1 base from V and 4 bases from J, with 13 bases in between. The CDR3 covers 15 residues.

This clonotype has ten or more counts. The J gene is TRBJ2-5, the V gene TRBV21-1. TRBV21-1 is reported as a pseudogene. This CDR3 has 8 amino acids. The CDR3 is CASSDQYF. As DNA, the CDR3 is TGTGCCAGCTCCGACCAGTACTTC.

The CDR3 DNA follows: TGTGCCACCAGCAGAGGTCTGATTGTGAGCACAGATACGCAGTATTTT. Protein product: CATSRGLIVSTDTQYF. The chain uses TRBV15 and TRBJ2-3; D is unclear. V gave up 1 base and J gave up 0 bases, with 11 bases separating them. Looked up from germline, CDR1 is LNHNV and CDR2 is YYDKDF (reference sequence). There are 16 residues in the CDR3.

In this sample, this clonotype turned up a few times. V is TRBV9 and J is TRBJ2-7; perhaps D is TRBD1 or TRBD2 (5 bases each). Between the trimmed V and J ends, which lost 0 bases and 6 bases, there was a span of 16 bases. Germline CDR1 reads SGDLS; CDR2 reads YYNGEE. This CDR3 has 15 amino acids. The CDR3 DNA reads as TGTGCCAGCAGCGTAGAGGGGACCAATAGGGGCGAGCAGTACTTC. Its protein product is CASSVEGTNRGEQYF.

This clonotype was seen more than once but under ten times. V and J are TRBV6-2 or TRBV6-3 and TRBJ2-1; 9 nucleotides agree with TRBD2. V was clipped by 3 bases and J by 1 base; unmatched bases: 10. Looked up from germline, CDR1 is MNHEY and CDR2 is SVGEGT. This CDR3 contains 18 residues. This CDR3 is CASSYLGLAIRSYNEQFF. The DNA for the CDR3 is TGTGCCAGCAGTTATCTGGGACTAGCTATCAGATCCTACAATGAGCAGTTCTTC.

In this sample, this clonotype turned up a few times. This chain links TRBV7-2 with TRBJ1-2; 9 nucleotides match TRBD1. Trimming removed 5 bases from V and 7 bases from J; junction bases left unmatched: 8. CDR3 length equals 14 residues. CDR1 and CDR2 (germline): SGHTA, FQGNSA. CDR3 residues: CASSGRDRVGGYTF. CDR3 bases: TGTGCCAGCAGCGGGAGGGACAGGGTTGGTGGCTACACCTTC.